This TCR beta chain was found in a study of T cell responses to AZD1222 COVID-19 vaccine. About this clone itself: The antigen remains undetermined.

Germline CDR1 is SGHAT and CDR2 is FQNNGV. This CDR3 spans 17 amino acids. The ends were cut back, 5 bases at V and 0 bases at J, with 19 bases in the middle. Findings and caveats of the study: Two AZD1222 doses significantly raised spike-specific TCR breadth and depth over controls.

TCRdb keeps only in-frame clones here, not all; method: immunoSEQ multiplex PCR. The sample has some 180,000 clones, 70% to 90% seen once; the top ten hold over 1%. Sequencing was performed on peripheral blood, taken 28 days after the second AZD1222 dose. V gene TRBV11-2 combines with J gene TRBJ1-1, with D unresolved. This receptor was taken from an adult who received the AZD1222 COVID-19 vaccine. CDR3 sequence (DNA): TGTGCCAGCAGCCAGATCCGGGGTAGACACATGAACACTGAAGCTTTCTTT. This codes for CASSQIRGRHMNTEAFF.